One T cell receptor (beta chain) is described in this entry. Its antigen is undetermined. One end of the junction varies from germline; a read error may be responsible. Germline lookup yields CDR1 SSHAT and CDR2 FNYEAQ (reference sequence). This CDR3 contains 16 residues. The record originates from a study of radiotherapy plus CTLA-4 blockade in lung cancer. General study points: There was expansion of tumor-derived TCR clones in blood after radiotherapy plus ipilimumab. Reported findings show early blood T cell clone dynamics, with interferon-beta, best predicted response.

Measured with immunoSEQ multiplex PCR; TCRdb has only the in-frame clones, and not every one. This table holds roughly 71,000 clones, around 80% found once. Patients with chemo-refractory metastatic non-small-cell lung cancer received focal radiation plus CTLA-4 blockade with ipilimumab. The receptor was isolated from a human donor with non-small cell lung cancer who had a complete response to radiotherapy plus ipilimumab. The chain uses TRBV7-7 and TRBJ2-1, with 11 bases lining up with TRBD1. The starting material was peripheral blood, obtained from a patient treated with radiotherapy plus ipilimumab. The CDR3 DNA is TGTGCTAGCAGCCGTCACGGGACAGGGGGTTACAATGAGCAGTTCTTC. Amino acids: CASSRHGTGGYNEQFF.